These 31 T cell receptor beta chains came from one sample sequenced in a study of cytomegalovirus exposure and HLA in healthy donors. Primers included in the PCR were 60 Vbeta and 13 Jbeta primers. Profiling relied on immunoSEQ multiplex PCR, and the TCRdb table lists in-frame clones only, not all of them. The table has around 150,000 clones, less than 65% seen once. Sequenced input: PBMCs. All receptors derive from a woman in her 30s in good health and CMV-seropositive.

The V and J genes are TRBV13 and TRBJ2-7, with 9 bases matching TRBD2. The CDR3 is 15 amino acids. Trimming cost V 3 bases and J 2 bases; bases outside gene matches: 5. CDR1 and CDR2 from the germline V gene are PRHDT and FYEKMQ (reference sequence). The DNA for the CDR3 is TGTGCCAGCAGCTTCCTAGCGGGACGAACCTACGAGCAGTACTTC. It encodes CASSFLAGRTYEQYF.

The CDR3 loop reads CASRGGQGHAGYTF. Written as DNA, the CDR3 is TGTGCCAGCAGGGGGGGACAGGGCCACGCGGGCTACACCTTC. V usage is TRBV28 and J usage is TRBJ1-2, with 9 bases fitting TRBD1. From germline, CDR1 is MDHEN and CDR2 SYDVKM. After removal of 6 bases from V and 8 bases from J, the junction contained 10 bases not matched to a gene. This CDR3 region has 14 residues.

This clone was seen only a few times. J is TRBJ1-4 and V is TRBV5-6; 9 bases fit TRBD1. V was clipped by 0 bases and J by 8 bases; unmatched bases: 2. Germline lookup yields CDR1 SGHDT and CDR2 YYEEEE. The CDR3 loop spans 14 amino acids. CDR3 residues: CASSLDRGLEKLFF. CDR3 in DNA: TGTGCCAGCAGCTTGGACAGGGGGCTCGAAAAACTGTTTTTT. The full variable domain, with the rest looked up from reference TRBV5-6 and TRBJ1-4, is DAGVTQSPTHLIKTRGQQVTLRCSPKSGHDTVSWYQQALGQGPQFIFQYYEEEERQRGNFPDRFSGHQFPNYSSELNVNALLLGDSALYLCASSLDRGLEKLFFGSGTQLSVL.

CDR3 DNA: TGTGCCAGCAGTTTATCCCAGGGGGCTCACGAGCAGTACTTC. Translated: CASSLSQGAHEQYF. The rearrangement joins TRBV28 to TRBJ2-7; 8 bases are a match to TRBD1. Germline V gene sequence: CDR1 MDHEN, CDR2 SYDVKM. There are 14 residues in the CDR3. After removal of 1 base from V and 5 bases from J, the junction contained 4 bases not matched to a gene.

This chain connects TRBV5-1 to TRBJ1-3, with D hard to call. Germline CDR1 reads SGHRS; CDR2 reads YFSETQ. With 5 bases removed from V and 4 bases from J, the gap between germline ends came to 10 bases. The CDR3 sequence is 13 residues long. The DNA for the CDR3 is TGCGCCAGCAGTGGAGGTACCGGAAACACCATATATTTT. It specifies CASSGGTGNTIYF. Full variable domain (rest looked up from reference TRBV5-1 and TRBJ1-3): KAGVTQTPRYLIKTRGQQVTLSCSPISGHRSVSWYQQTPGQGLQFLFEYFSETQRNKGNFPGRFSGRQFSNSRSEMNVSTLELGDSALYLCASSGGTGNTIYFGEGSWLTVV.

The V call is TRBV6-1, the J call TRBJ2-2; no clear D. CDR1 is MNHNS and CDR2 is SASEGT in the germline V gene. The CDR3 consists of 13 residues. V was pared by 10 bases and J by 2 bases, with 11 bases between. The CDR3 reads CATSGLNTGELFF. For the CDR3, the DNA is TGTGCCACTTCAGGTTTAAACACCGGGGAGCTGTTTTTT.

This sequence joins TRBV14 and TRBJ1-2, with unresolved D. Germline CDR1 SGHDN, CDR2 FVKESK. Between the trimmed V and J ends, which lost 1 base and 7 bases, there was a span of 4 bases. This CDR3 region has 11 residues. This CDR3 is CASSQVSGYTF. CDR3 nucleotide sequence: TGTGCCAGCAGCCAAGTCAGTGGCTACACCTTC.

Only a few counts were recorded for this clone. This rearrangement joins TRBV2 to TRBJ2-2; the D is unclear. Looked up from germline, CDR1 is SNHLY and CDR2 is FYNNEI. Deletions cut 7 bases from V and 6 bases from J, with 18 bases between. The CDR3 totals 15 residues. CDR3 bases: TGTGCCAGCAATCCCACTTTTGGTGTCGCCGGGGAGCTGTTTTTT. Translated, it gives CASNPTFGVAGELFF. Complete variable domain (other parts from reference TRBV2 and TRBJ2-2): EPEVTQTPSHQVTQMGQEVILRCVPISNHLYFYWYRQILGQKVEFLVSFYNNEISEKSEIFDDQFSVERPDGSNFTLKIRSTKLEDSAMYFCASNPTFGVAGELFFGEGSRLTVL.

This clone was observed a handful of times. This rearrangement joins TRBV11-2 to TRBJ1-2; a possible D gene is TRBD1 (6 bases). This CDR3 contains 15 residues. Germline V gene data show CDR1 as SGHAT and CDR2 as FQNNGV. The V and J ends lost 6 bases and 5 bases respectively, with 19 bases between them. DNA of the CDR3: TGTGCCAGCAGTCGAAGCGGGGGGCTCTTGTATGGCTACACCTTC. It specifies CASSRSGGLLYGYTF.

There are a few counts of this clone. V gene TRBV6-5 combines with J gene TRBJ1-1; D gene ambiguous. The germline CDR1 and CDR2 sequences are MNHEY and SVGAGI. CDR3 length: 15 amino acids. V was clipped by 7 bases and J by 4 bases, with 19 bases between them. The CDR3 DNA sequence: TGTGCCAGCATCCCCCCGGGTGTGAGAAGCACTGAAGCTTTCTTT. Translating gives CASIPPGVRSTEAFF.

This clone was detected a few times. Other DNA sequences of this sample code for an identical CDR3. The chain recombines TRBV4-1 with TRBJ2-1; 16 nucleotides align to TRBD2. Per germline, CDR1 MGHRA and CDR2 YSYEKL. V shed 1 base, J shed 4 bases, and the junction held 7 bases outside the gene matches. This CDR3 has 19 residues. CDR3 in DNA: TGCGCCAGCAGCCAAGTCCCGGGACTAGCGGGGGGGCAATACAATGAGCAGTTCTTC. Translating it yields CASSQVPGLAGGQYNEQFF.

The chain carries TRBV2 and TRBJ2-1, with TRBD2 identical over 8 bases. V was clipped by 5 bases and J by 1 base; unmatched bases: 10. The V gene's germline CDR1 is SNHLY and CDR2 FYNNEI. The CDR3 length is 17 residues. The CDR3 region has the DNA TGTGCCAGCAGTTCTACTACGGGGGGGAGGTCCTACAATGAGCAGTTCTTC. It yields the protein CASSSTTGGRSYNEQFF. The entire variable domain, with the rest obtained from reference TRBV2 and TRBJ2-1, is as follows: EPEVTQTPSHQVTQMGQEVILRCVPISNHLYFYWYRQILGQKVEFLVSFYNNEISEKSEIFDDQFSVERPDGSNFTLKIRSTKLEDSAMYFCASSSTTGGRSYNEQFFGPGTRLTVL.

This clone has only a few counts. This chain links TRBV6-1 with TRBJ2-5; D might be TRBD1 (6 bases). The CDR3 has 14 residues. Trimming pared 3 bases from V and 4 bases from J, leaving 12 bases between. CDR1 and CDR2 from the germline V gene are MNHNS and SASEGT. The CDR3 region has the DNA TGTGCCAGCAGTGAGCCCAGGGGCCCAGAGACCCAGTACTTC. Translated: CASSEPRGPETQYF.

This clone has only a few counts. This chain uses TRBV6-5 with TRBJ2-7; 9 positions match TRBD1. The J segment lost 5 bases and the V segment lost 6 bases, leaving 11 bases of the junction unmatched. CDR3 length: 15 amino acids. The germline V gene encodes CDR1 MNHEY and CDR2 SVGAGI. The CDR3 here is CASSTAGQGSDEQYF. CDR3 nucleotide sequence: TGTGCCAGCAGCACCGCGGGACAGGGTTCGGACGAGCAGTACTTC.

The chain recombines TRBV19 with TRBJ1-5, with 9 bases identical to TRBD1. V was clipped by 4 bases and J by 5 bases; unmatched bases: 6. CDR3 size: 15 residues. Germline CDR1 and CDR2: LNHDA and SQIVND (reference sequence). The DNA for the CDR3 is TGTGCCAGTAGTAGGTTGGGACAGGGTGATCAGCCCCAGCATTTT. Amino acids: CASSRLGQGDQPQHF.

The genes are TRBV9 and TRBJ2-1, with 10 positions matching TRBD2. The germline gives CDR1 SGDLS, CDR2 YYNGEE. This CDR3 has 13 amino acids. J gave up 10 bases and V 4 bases, and 5 bases lay outside the gene matches. The CDR3 sequence is CASSSALAGEQFF. The DNA for the CDR3 is TGTGCCAGCAGCTCAGCACTAGCGGGAGAGCAGTTCTTC.

The CDR3 region is CASSLLGVDEQYF. In DNA form, the CDR3 reads TGTGCCAGCAGCTTACTAGGGGTGGACGAGCAGTACTTC. The rearrangement joins TRBV7-2 to TRBJ2-7; tentatively, D is TRBD1 (5 bases). Trimming took off 2 bases at V and 5 bases at J, with 10 bases between the two ends. This CDR3 has 13 amino acids. Germline CDR1 is SGHTA and CDR2 is FQGNSA.

The J gene is TRBJ2-2, the V gene TRBV4-2; TRBD1 is a possible D gene (6 bases). The CDR3 spans 16 residues. Per germline, CDR1 LGHNA and CDR2 YNFKEQ. Between the trimmed V and J ends, which lost 3 bases and 1 base, there was a span of 12 bases. Here the CDR3 DNA reads TGTGCCAGCAGCCACGCCGGGACACGGAACACCGGGGAGCTGTTTTTT. This sequence encodes CASSHAGTRNTGELFF.

This chain joins TRBV28 and TRBJ1-3; 8 bases line up with TRBD1. Germline V gene data show CDR1 as MDHEN and CDR2 as SYDVKM. This CDR3 comprises 16 residues. V shed 6 bases, J shed 1 base, and the junction held 8 bases outside the gene matches. The CDR3 DNA is TGTGCCAGCAGCCTCTCCGACAGGGGATCTGGAAACACCATATATTTT. It encodes CASSLSDRGSGNTIYF.

This chain uses TRBV9 with TRBJ2-3; possibly TRBD2 for D (7 bases). The CDR3 consists of 17 residues. Deletions cut 3 bases from V and 4 bases from J, with 21 bases between. Germline CDR1 and CDR2: SGDLS and YYNGEE. The CDR3 DNA reads as TGTGCCAGCAGCGACCCTCAGAGGGGGGGCCTCTCAGATACGCAGTATTTT. This gives the protein CASSDPQRGGLSDTQYF.

A word on this clone: Relative to the germline gene, one junction end is altered; a read error may explain this. The chain couples TRBV19 to TRBJ2-1; D remains ambiguous. CDR3 length: 9 residues. Germline V gene sequence: CDR1 LNHDA, CDR2 SQIVND (reference sequence). CDR3 amino acids: CASNKEQFF. The CDR3 nucleotides read TGTGCCAGTAACAAGGAGCAGTTCTTC.

The rearrangement links TRBV2 to TRBJ1-1, with a tentative D call TRBD1 (6 bases). CDR1 is SNHLY, CDR2 FYNNEI, per germline. This CDR3 is 13 amino acids long. V gave up 5 bases and J gave up 8 bases, with 15 bases separating them. The CDR3: CASSLQGVGEAFF. The CDR3 nucleotides read TGTGCCAGCAGTCTACAGGGAGTCGGCGAAGCTTTCTTT.

This chain links TRBV10-1 with TRBJ2-1; TRBD1 matches 8 bases. After removal of 4 bases from V and 0 bases from J, the junction contained 5 bases not matched to a gene. CDR1 and CDR2 (germline): WNHNN, SYGVQD (reference sequence). The CDR3 runs 16 residues. The CDR3 reads CASSVYRGSSYNEQFF. The CDR3 DNA reads as TGCGCCAGCAGTGTATACAGGGGGAGCTCCTACAATGAGCAGTTCTTC.

CDR3 sequence reads: CASKWQPGFGYTF. DNA for the CDR3: TGTGCCAGCAAGTGGCAACCGGGGTTCGGCTACACCTTC. The gene calls are TRBV6-1 and TRBJ1-2; no firm D call. Germline V gives CDR1 MNHNS, CDR2 SASEGT. Trimming pared 7 bases from V and 8 bases from J, leaving 17 bases between. The CDR3 contains 13 residues.

This clone was recorded once. V and J are TRBV5-4 and TRBJ2-7; 8 bases align to TRBD1. V lost 1 base and J lost 3; bases outside the gene matches: 6. Germline assignment: CDR1 SGHNT and CDR2 YYREEE (reference sequence). This CDR3 contains 15 residues. The CDR3 sequence is CASSLFGTGYYEQYF. CDR3 bases: TGTGCCAGCAGCTTGTTCGGGACAGGATACTACGAGCAGTACTTC.

This clone was seen more than once but under ten times. V and J are TRBV28 and TRBJ1-5; no clear D gene. This CDR3 is built from 14 residues. In germline, CDR1 is MDHEN, CDR2 SYDVKM. The germline V and J ends were trimmed by 6 bases and 8 bases, with 17 bases remaining between them. CDR3 in amino acids: CASRSSRLPEPQHF. CDR3 nucleotide sequence: TGTGCCAGCAGATCCTCCAGGCTTCCTGAGCCCCAGCATTTT. Full variable domain (remainder filled in from reference TRBV28 and TRBJ1-5): DVKVTQSSRYLVKRTGEKVFLECVQDMDHENMFWYRQDPGLGLRLIYFSYDVKMKEKGDIPEGYSVSREKKERFSLILESASTNQTSMYLCASRSSRLPEPQHFGDGTRLSIL.

The gene calls are TRBV10-3 and TRBJ2-5; weak D call: TRBD1 (6 bases). This CDR3 is built from 13 residues. The germline CDR1 and CDR2 sequences are ENHRY and SYGVKD. The V end was cut by 8 bases, the J end by 3 bases, with 13 bases between. CDR3 nucleotides: TGTGCCATCCGGCTGTCAGGGGAAGAGACCCAGTACTTC. Translating it yields CAIRLSGEETQYF.

This clone has only a few counts. This CDR3 reads CSVYPPGTYGYTF. In DNA, the CDR3 is TGCAGCGTGTACCCACCGGGGACTTATGGCTACACCTTC. This chain links TRBV29-1 with TRBJ1-2, with D perhaps matching TRBD1 (5 bases). The CDR3 has 13 amino acids. The V gene lost 6 bases and the J gene lost 5 bases, with 16 bases spanning the gap. Germline CDR1 and CDR2: SQVTM and ANQGSEA.

The chain uses TRBV5-1 and TRBJ2-7; 10 bases are shared with TRBD1. With 4 bases clipped from V and 5 bases from J, the junction kept 6 bases outside the gene matches. This CDR3 is built from 14 residues. Germline CDR1 reads SGHRS; CDR2 reads YFSETQ. The CDR3 reads CASSTRTGGNEQYF. The CDR3 coding sequence is TGCGCCAGCAGCACCCGGACAGGGGGTAACGAGCAGTACTTC.

J is TRBJ2-3 and V is TRBV5-1, with D possibly being TRBD2 (6 bases). The CDR3 is 16 amino acids. Germline assignment: CDR1 SGHRS and CDR2 YFSETQ. The germline V and J ends were trimmed by 0 bases and 4 bases, with 15 bases remaining between them. The CDR3 region is CASSLAVREVPDTQYF. DNA of the CDR3: TGCGCCAGCAGCTTGGCCGTGCGGGAAGTTCCAGATACGCAGTATTTT.

The chain couples TRBV6-5 to TRBJ2-2; no clear D gene. V gave up 5 bases and J gave up 6 bases, with 7 bases separating them. Germline V lookup: CDR1 MNHEY, CDR2 SVGAGI. CDR3 length equals 12 residues. The CDR3 bases are TGTGCCAGCAGTACATCCCCCGGGGAGCTGTTTTTT. It codes for CASSTSPGELFF.